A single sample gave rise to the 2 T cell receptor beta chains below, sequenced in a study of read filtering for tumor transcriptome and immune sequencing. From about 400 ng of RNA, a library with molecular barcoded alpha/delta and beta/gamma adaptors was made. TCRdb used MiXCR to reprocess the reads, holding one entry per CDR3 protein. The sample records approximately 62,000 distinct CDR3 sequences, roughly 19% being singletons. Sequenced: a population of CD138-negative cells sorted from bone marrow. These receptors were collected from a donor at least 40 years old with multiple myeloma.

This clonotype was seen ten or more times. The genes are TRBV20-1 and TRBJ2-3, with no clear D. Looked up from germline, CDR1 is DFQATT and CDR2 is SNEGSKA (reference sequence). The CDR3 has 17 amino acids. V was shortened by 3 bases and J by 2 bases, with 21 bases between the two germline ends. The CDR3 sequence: CSASSSGPRPDTDTQYF. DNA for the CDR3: TGCAGTGCTAGTTCTAGTGGCCCACGACCCGACACAGATACGCAGTATTTT.

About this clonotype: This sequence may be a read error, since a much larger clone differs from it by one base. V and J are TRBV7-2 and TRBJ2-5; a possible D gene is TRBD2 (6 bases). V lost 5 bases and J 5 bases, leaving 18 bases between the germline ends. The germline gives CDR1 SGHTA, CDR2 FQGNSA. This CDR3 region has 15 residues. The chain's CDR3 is CASSPNLGTPETQYF. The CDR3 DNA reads TGTGCCAGCAGCCCCAATCTCGGGACTCCGGAGACCCAGTACTTC.